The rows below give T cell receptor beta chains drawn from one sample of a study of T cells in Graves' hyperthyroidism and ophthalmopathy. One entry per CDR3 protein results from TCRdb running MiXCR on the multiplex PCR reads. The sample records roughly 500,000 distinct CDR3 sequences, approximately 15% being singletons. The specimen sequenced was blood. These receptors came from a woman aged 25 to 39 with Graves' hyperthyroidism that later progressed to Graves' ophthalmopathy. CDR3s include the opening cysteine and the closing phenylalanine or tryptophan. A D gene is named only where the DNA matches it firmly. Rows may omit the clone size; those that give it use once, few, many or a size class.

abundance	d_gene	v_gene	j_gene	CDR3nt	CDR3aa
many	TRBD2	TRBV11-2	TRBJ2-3	TGTGCCAGCAGCTCCCGACTAGCGGGAGTTACAGATACGCAGTATTTT	CASSSRLAGVTDTQYF
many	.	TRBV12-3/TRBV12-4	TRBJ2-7	TGTGCCAGCAGTTTAAGGGTCAGCTCCTACGAGCAGTACTTC	CASSLRVSSYEQYF
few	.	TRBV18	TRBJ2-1	TGTGCCAGCTCACCACCGACCCCGGGGTGGAATGAGCAGTTCTTC	CASSPPTPGWNEQFF
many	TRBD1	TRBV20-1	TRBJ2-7	TGCAGTGCTAGAGGTGCAGGGGGCTTCTCCTACGAGCAGTACTTC	CSARGAGGFSYEQYF
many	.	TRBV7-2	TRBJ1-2	TGTGCCAGCCGCTTCCTGGGTGACTATGGCTACACCTTC	CASRFLGDYGYTF
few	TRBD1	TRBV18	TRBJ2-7	TGTGCCAGCTCCCAAAACAGGGGGCGAGACGAGCAGTACTTC	CASSQNRGRDEQYF
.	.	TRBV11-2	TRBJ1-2	TGTGCCAGCAGCTTAGTTGCGGAGAACTATGGCTACACCTTC	CASSLVAENYGYTF
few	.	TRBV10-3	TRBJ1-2	TGTGCCATCAGTGACCACAGCGTCTCTGGCTACACCTTC	CAISDHSVSGYTF
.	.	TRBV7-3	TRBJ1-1	TGTGCCAGCAGCCCAGGGACGGTGATCACTGAAGCTTTCTTT	CASSPGTVITEAFF
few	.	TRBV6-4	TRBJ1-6	TGTGCCAGCAGTGACTCGGGGACGGATAATTCACCCCTCCACTTT	CASSDSGTDNSPLHF
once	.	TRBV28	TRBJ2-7	TGTGCCAGCAGTTCCCCCAGAACAGCTCCCTACGAGCAGTACTTC	CASSSPRTAPYEQYF
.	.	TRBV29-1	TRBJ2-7	TGCAGCGTTGCAACTGGGTCGACGCCCCTCTACGAGCAGTACTTC	CSVATGSTPLYEQYF
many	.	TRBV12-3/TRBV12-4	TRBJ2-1	TGTGCCAGCAGTTTCTTAGGAAACCCCAATGAGCAGTTCTTC	CASSFLGNPNEQFF
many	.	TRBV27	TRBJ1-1	TGTGCCAGCACCTCGGGGCAGATCGCTGAAGCTTTCTTT	CASTSGQIAEAFF
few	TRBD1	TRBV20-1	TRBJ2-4	TGCAGTGCCAGGGACAGTTCCACGGGGGCCAAAAACATTCAGTACTTC	CSARDSSTGAKNIQYF
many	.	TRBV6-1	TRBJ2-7	TGTGCCAGCTACAACTCCTACGAGCAGTACTTC	CASYNSYEQYF
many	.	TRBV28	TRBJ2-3	TGTGCCAGCAGTTTCCTCAAATTCCCCACAGATACGCAGTATTTT	CASSFLKFPTDTQYF
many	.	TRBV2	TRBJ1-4	TGTGCCAGCACCATGGCGCGGGGGGCGGAAGAAAAACTGTTTTTT	CASTMARGAEEKLFF
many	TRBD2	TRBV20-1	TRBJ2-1	TGCAGTGCTAGTAATGGGACTAGCGGGAGCAATGAGCAGTTCTTC	CSASNGTSGSNEQFF
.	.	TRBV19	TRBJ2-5	TGTGCCAGTAGTCCGGAGAGCAGAAGTGGAGAGACCCAGTACTTC	CASSPESRSGETQYF
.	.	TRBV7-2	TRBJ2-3	TGTGCCAGCAGCTTAGCGTTGACGGGCACAGATACGCAGTATTTT	CASSLALTGTDTQYF
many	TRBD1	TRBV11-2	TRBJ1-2	TGTGCCAGCAGCTCCCGACAGGGTAAGAGGATCTATGGCTACACCTTC	CASSSRQGKRIYGYTF
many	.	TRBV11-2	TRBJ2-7	TGTGCCAGCAGCTTATTCCGCGACGGAGCCTACGAGCAGTACTTC	CASSLFRDGAYEQYF
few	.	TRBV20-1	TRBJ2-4	TGCAGTGCCGGGGGAGGGGGAGAAAACATTCAGTACTTC	CSAGGGGENIQYF
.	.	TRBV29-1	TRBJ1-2	TGCAGCGTTGTCACAGAGTATGGCTACACCTTC	CSVVTEYGYTF
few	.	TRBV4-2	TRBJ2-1	TGTGCCAGCAGCCAGGCCGGGACGCCCTCCGATGAGCAGTTCTTC	CASSQAGTPSDEQFF